Described below is a single T cell receptor beta chain sequence and its context. Germline V CDR1 and CDR2: LNHDA, SQIVND (reference sequence). The CDR3 contains 13 residues. V lost 3 bases and J 6 bases, leaving 9 bases between the germline ends. These data are taken from a study of control samples from healthy donors and cancer patients. The protocol was immunoSEQ multiplex PCR, while the TCRdb copy is restricted to in-frame clones and leaves out a portion. The sample has tens of thousands of clones, 84% seen once. The sample was blood. This sequence joins TRBV19 and TRBJ1-5; D call uncertain. The sequence was obtained from a man aged 45 to 65 in good health. CDR3 DNA: TGTGCCAGTAGTATCAACCCGTTTCAGCCCCAGCATTTT. Its translation is CASSINPFQPQHF. The variable domain in full, completed from reference TRBV19 and TRBJ1-5, reads DGGITQSPKYLFRKEGQNVTLSCEQNLNHDAMYWYRQDPGQGLRLIYYSQIVNDFQKGDIAEGYSVSREKKESFPLTVTSAQKNPTAFYLCASSINPFQPQHFGDGTRLSIL.